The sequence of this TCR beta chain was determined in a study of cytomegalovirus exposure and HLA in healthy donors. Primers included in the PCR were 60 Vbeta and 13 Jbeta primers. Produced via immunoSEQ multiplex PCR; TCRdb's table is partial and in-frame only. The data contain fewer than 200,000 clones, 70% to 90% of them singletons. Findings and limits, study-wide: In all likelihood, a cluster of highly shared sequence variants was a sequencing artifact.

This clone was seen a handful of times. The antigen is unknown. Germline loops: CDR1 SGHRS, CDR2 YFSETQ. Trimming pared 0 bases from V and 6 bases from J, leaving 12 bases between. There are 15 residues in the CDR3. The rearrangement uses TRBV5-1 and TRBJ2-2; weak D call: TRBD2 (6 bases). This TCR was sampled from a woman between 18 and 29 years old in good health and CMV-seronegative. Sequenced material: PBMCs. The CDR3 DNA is TGCGCCAGCAGCTTGGCCGGGAGCACCCCCGGGGAGCTGTTTTTT. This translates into CASSLAGSTPGELFF.